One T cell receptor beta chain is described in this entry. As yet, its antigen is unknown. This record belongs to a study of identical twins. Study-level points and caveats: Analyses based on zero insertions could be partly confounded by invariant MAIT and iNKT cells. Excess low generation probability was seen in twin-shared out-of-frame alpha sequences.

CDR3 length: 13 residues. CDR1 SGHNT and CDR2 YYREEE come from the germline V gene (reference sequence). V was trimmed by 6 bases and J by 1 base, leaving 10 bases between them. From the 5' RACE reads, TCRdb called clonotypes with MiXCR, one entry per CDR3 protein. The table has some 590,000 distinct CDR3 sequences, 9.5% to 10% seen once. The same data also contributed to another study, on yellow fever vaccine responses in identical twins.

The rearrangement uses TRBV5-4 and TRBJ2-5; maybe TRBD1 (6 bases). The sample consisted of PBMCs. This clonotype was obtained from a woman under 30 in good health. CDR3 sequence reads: CASTTGIQETQYF. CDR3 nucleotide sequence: TGTGCCAGCACAACAGGGATCCAAGAGACCCAGTACTTC.